This is a list of T cell receptor beta chains from one sample in a study of PD-L1 blockade in urothelial cancer. Sequencing was performed with immunoSEQ multiplex PCR; in TCRdb, only in-frame clones are kept and a portion is missing. The table shows 45,000 to 50,000 clones, with around 88% occurring only once. The input for sequencing was PBMCs, taken around atezolizumab (anti-PD-L1) treatment. Receptors were obtained from an elderly man with urothelial cancer. Each CDR3 is given with its conserved first and last residue. Fields, in order: clone size, V gene, J gene, CDR3 protein. Where a row states a size, it is once, few, many or the class of an expanded clone; other rows omit it.

.	TRBV28	TRBJ2-5	CASSSEDRGWGQETQYF
.	TRBV5-5	TRBJ1-1	CASSRSQGEGGTEAFF
once	TRBV5-4	TRBJ2-7	CASSQGGTGISYEQYF
.	TRBV19	TRBJ2-1	CASSRLAGDYNEQFF
.	TRBV7-2	TRBJ2-3	CASSFQPGSTDTQYF
.	TRBV5-1	TRBJ1-2	CASSPTGNYGYTF
.	TRBV5-1	TRBJ2-7	CASSRSPSLGTTPSYEQYF
.	TRBV6-1	TRBJ1-1	CASSEERAFF
.	TRBV5-6	TRBJ2-7	CVSSPAGRGYEQYF
.	TRBV1	TRBJ2-1	CTSSPLALAYRFF
.	TRBV30	TRBJ1-1	CAWGGKGASYTEAFF
few	TRBV28	TRBJ2-7	CASSTTDSGPYYEQYF
.	TRBV15	TRBJ2-7	CATSRDRDGRQAASYEQYF
.	TRBV7-2	TRBJ2-1	CASSSKPGMESSYNEQFF
once	TRBV7-8	TRBJ2-2	CASSIKSSGTGYSGELFF
.	TRBV10-2	TRBJ2-7	CASSELRTGYYEQYF
few	TRBV5-1	TRBJ1-2	CASSWGDRMLYGYTF
.	TRBV18	TRBJ2-2	CASSPSTGTGNTGELFF
.	TRBV6-5	TRBJ2-7	CASSRPPGYEQYF
once	TRBV28	TRBJ2-7	CASSLWTSGRAHEQYF
.	TRBV7-2	TRBJ2-1	CASSSGLAGVNKKQFF
.	TRBV28	TRBJ2-4	CASEDGRASGRATDQYF